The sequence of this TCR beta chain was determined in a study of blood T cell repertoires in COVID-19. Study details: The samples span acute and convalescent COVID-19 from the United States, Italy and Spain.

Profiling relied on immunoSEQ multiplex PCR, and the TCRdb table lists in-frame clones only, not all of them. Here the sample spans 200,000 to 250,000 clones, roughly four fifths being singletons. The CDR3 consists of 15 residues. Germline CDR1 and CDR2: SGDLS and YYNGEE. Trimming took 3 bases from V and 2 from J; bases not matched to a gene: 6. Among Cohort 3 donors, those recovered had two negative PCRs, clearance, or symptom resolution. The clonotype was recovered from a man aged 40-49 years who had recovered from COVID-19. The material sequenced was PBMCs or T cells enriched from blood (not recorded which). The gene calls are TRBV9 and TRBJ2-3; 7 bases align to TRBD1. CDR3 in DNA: TGTGCCAGCAGCGGGGGGACAGACGCCACAGATACGCAGTATTTT. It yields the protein CASSGGTDATDTQYF.